Below, 19 T cell receptor beta chains from the same sample are listed, as sequenced in a study of T cells in localized non-small cell lung cancer. Clones were sequenced by immunoSEQ multiplex PCR, and TCRdb holds only the in-frame ones, with some missing. The data show more than 3,000 clones, less than 20% seen once. The material sequenced was lung tumor tissue, taken before any cancer treatment. The receptors here all came from a woman aged 35 to 75 with stage III squamous cell lung carcinoma.

The table lists this clone with a few counts. The chain is built from TRBV28 and TRBJ2-1; 9 bases are a match to TRBD2. Germline lookup yields CDR1 MDHEN and CDR2 SYDVKM. The CDR3 contains 15 residues. V lost 2 bases to trimming and J lost 7 bases; unmatched junction nucleotides: 6. This CDR3 reads CASSLELAGPNEQFF. The CDR3 nucleotides read TGTGCCAGCAGTTTAGAACTAGCGGGCCCTAATGAGCAGTTCTTC.

This clone was detected a few times. This chain links TRBV25-1 with TRBJ1-4; D uncertain. Trimming pared 5 bases from V and 6 bases from J, leaving 10 bases between. CDR1 is MGHDK and CDR2 is SYGVNS in the germline V gene. This CDR3 has 13 amino acids. The CDR3, as DNA: TGTGCCAGCAGTTCAGAACCTTATGAAAAACTGTTTTTT. It specifies CASSSEPYEKLFF.

This clone was found a few times. The rearrangement links TRBV11-3 to TRBJ2-6; 7 bases fit TRBD1. The junction had 13 bases not matched to a gene; V was cut back by 4 bases and J by 1 base. Germline V gene lookup returns CDR1 SGHNT and CDR2 YENEEA. The CDR3 extends over 19 amino acids. The CDR3 protein is CASSSTVGRQGSGANVLTF. The CDR3 DNA follows: TGTGCCAGCAGCTCCACCGTGGGGCGACAGGGATCTGGGGCCAACGTCCTGACTTTC.

In its sample, this clone was seen a few times. The J gene is TRBJ1-4, the V gene TRBV30; TRBD1 agrees at 9 bases. The J segment lost 7 bases and the V segment lost 0 bases, leaving 6 bases of the junction unmatched. CDR1 GTSNPN and CDR2 SVGIG come from the germline V gene (reference sequence). The CDR3 runs to 15 residues. CDR3 in DNA: TGTGCCTGGAGTGTACAGGGGGCGGTTGGTGAAAAACTGTTTTTT. It translates to CAWSVQGAVGEKLFF. The variable domain in full, with the rest retrieved from reference TRBV30 and TRBJ1-4, is SQTIHQWPATLVQPVGSPLSLECTVEGTSNPNLYWYRQAAGRGLQLLFYSVGIGQISSEVPQNLSASRPQDRQFILSSKKLLLSDSGFYLCAWSVQGAVGEKLFFGSGTQLSVL.

This clone counts as medium-sized. V and J are TRBV11-3 and TRBJ1-2, with D uncertain. Trimming took off 5 bases at V and 4 bases at J, with 14 bases between the two ends. The CDR3 length is 14 residues. Germline CDR1 SGHNT, CDR2 YENEEA. In nucleotides, the CDR3 is TGTGCCAGCAGCCCGTGGGCTCTGCTCTATGGCTACACCTTC. This encodes CASSPWALLYGYTF.

This clone was seen at least ten times. This chain connects TRBV11-3 to TRBJ1-5; 7 bases map to TRBD1. CDR1 is SGHNT and CDR2 is YENEEA in the germline V gene. V gave up 5 bases and J gave up 4 bases; unmatched junction bases: 8. The CDR3 loop spans 15 amino acids. The chain's CDR3 is CASSPPSGGNQPQHF. The CDR3 nucleotides read TGTGCCAGCAGCCCCCCCTCAGGGGGGAATCAGCCCCAGCATTTT.

The rearrangement joins TRBV28 to TRBJ1-4, with 8 positions matching TRBD1. The CDR3 loop spans 15 amino acids. Germline values: CDR1 MDHEN, CDR2 SYDVKM. The V gene end was trimmed by 4 bases and the J gene end by 5 bases; junction bases not matched to a gene: 6. Written as DNA, the CDR3 is TGTGCCAGCAGTTCCTCGGACAGGGCAAATGAAAAACTGTTTTTT. Amino acids: CASSSSDRANEKLFF.

V usage is TRBV30 and J usage is TRBJ2-7, with D possibly being TRBD2 (5 bases). CDR1 and CDR2 from the germline V gene are GTSNPN and SVGIG (reference sequence). Trimming pared 4 bases from V and 0 bases from J, leaving 10 bases between. The CDR3 is made up of 13 amino acids. In nucleotides, the CDR3 is TGTGCCTGGACCCCGGGGAGCTCCTACGAGCAGTACTTC. It specifies CAWTPGSSYEQYF.

This chain joins TRBV28 and TRBJ2-7, with a possible D match to TRBD1 (6 bases). The CDR3 sequence is 14 residues long. Germline V CDR1 and CDR2: MDHEN, SYDVKM. Trimming stripped 6 bases from V and 7 bases from J, with 19 bases between. CDR3 region: CASRLPGHPFEQYF. CDR3 in DNA: TGTGCCAGCAGACTGCCGGGACACCCTTTTGAGCAGTACTTC. The variable domain in full, with the rest retrieved from reference TRBV28 and TRBJ2-7, is DVKVTQSSRYLVKRTGEKVFLECVQDMDHENMFWYRQDPGLGLRLIYFSYDVKMKEKGDIPEGYSVSREKKERFSLILESASTNQTSMYLCASRLPGHPFEQYFGPGTRLTVT.

This clone was detected only a few times. The V call is TRBV18, the J call TRBJ2-5; D is possibly TRBD2 (5 bases). V shed 0 bases and J shed 4 bases, with 21 bases lying between them. Germline lookup yields CDR1 KGHSH and CDR2 LQKENI. The CDR3 spans 18 residues. The CDR3 bases are TGTGCCAGCTCACCACCAATGTTAGCGCGAGAGGTGTTAGAGACCCAGTACTTC. Protein: CASSPPMLAREVLETQYF.

The J gene is TRBJ2-7, the V gene TRBV14; possibly TRBD1 for D (6 bases). The germline gives CDR1 SGHDN, CDR2 FVKESK. This CDR3 spans 15 amino acids. With 2 bases removed from V and 0 bases from J, the gap between germline ends came to 11 bases. CDR3 region: CASSQQGMGSYEQYF. The CDR3 bases are TGTGCCAGCAGCCAACAGGGGATGGGCTCCTACGAGCAGTACTTC. The full variable domain, in which reference TRBV14 and TRBJ2-7 provide the parts outside the CDR3, is EAGVTQFPSHSVIEKGQTVTLRCDPISGHDNLYWYRRVMGKEIKFLLHFVKESKQDESGMPNNRFLAERTGGTYSTLKVQPAELEDSGVYFCASSQQGMGSYEQYFGPGTRLTVT.

In its sample, this clone was seen a few times. The chain employs TRBV6-8 and TRBJ1-1; D not certain. Germline loops: CDR1 MNHGY, CDR2 SAAAGT. The V end lost 2 bases, the J end lost 4 bases, and 8 bases lay between the germline ends. CDR3 length equals 13 residues. CDR3 nucleotides: TGTGCCAGCAGTTACGGGGAGGCCACTGAAGCTTTCTTT. Its translation is CASSYGEATEAFF.

This clone has a handful of counts. Other DNA sequences in this specimen translate into the identical CDR3. The chain recombines TRBV15 with TRBJ2-7, with 9 bases matching TRBD2. The V gene's germline CDR1 is LNHNV and CDR2 YYDKDF (reference sequence). The CDR3 is 16 residues long. Trimming removed 1 base from V and 7 bases from J; junction bases left unmatched: 11. The CDR3 reads CATSRGAGGGRGEQYF. DNA of the CDR3: TGTGCCACCAGCAGAGGGGCGGGAGGGGGTCGAGGGGAGCAGTACTTC.

This clone appeared once. The chain combines TRBV14 with TRBJ2-5; tentative D call: TRBD2 (7 bases). This CDR3 has 18 residues. V was clipped by 5 bases and J by 1 base, with 23 bases between them. Germline values: CDR1 SGHDN, CDR2 FVKESK. In nucleotides, the CDR3 is TGTGCCAGCAGCGCGGGATATTTAAGGGGGGGAGCCCAAGAGACCCAGTACTTC. Translation gives CASSAGYLRGGAQETQYF.

This clone was seen ten or more times. The J gene is TRBJ1-5, the V gene TRBV9; the D is unclear. This CDR3 has 17 amino acids. The germline V gene encodes CDR1 SGDLS and CDR2 YYNGEE. The V end was cut by 4 bases, the J end by 0 bases, with 17 bases between. The CDR3 nucleotides read TGTGCCAGCAGCTACGGTCAAGGAGGGTATAGCAATCAGCCCCAGCATTTT. Residues: CASSYGQGGYSNQPQHF.

This rearrangement joins TRBV9 to TRBJ2-1; D remains unclear. The CDR3 is 13 residues long. Germline assignment: CDR1 SGDLS and CDR2 YYNGEE. Trimming removed 1 base at V and 3 bases at J, with 5 bases between. Here the CDR3 reads CASSVTGYNEQFF. For the CDR3, the DNA is TGTGCCAGCAGCGTAACCGGCTACAATGAGCAGTTCTTC.

The rearrangement links TRBV30 to TRBJ1-1, with TRBD1 identical over 12 bases. Trimming at V came to 2 bases and at J to 0 bases, leaving 16 bases not matched to a gene. The CDR3 consists of 20 residues. The germline gives CDR1 GTSNPN, CDR2 SVGIG (reference sequence). The CDR3 reads CAWSLKTSGTGGFMNTEAFF. As DNA, the CDR3 is TGTGCCTGGAGTCTCAAAACCTCCGGGACAGGGGGCTTCATGAACACTGAAGCTTTCTTT.

The chain recombines TRBV11-3 with TRBJ2-1, with TRBD1 identical over 7 bases. Germline V gives CDR1 SGHNT, CDR2 YENEEA. Trimming took 4 bases from V and 3 from J; bases not matched to a gene: 3. The CDR3 is 14 amino acids. The CDR3 nucleotides are TGTGCCAGCAGCTCAAACAGGGGCTACAATGAGCAGTTCTTC. Translating it yields CASSSNRGYNEQFF.

Judged by abundance, this clone is medium-sized (0.01 to 0.1%). This sequence joins TRBV11-3 and TRBJ2-3; D not certain. V gave up 2 bases and J gave up 0 bases, with 9 bases separating them. The germline V gene encodes CDR1 SGHNT and CDR2 YENEEA. The CDR3 runs 15 residues. The CDR3 sequence: CASSLTPTSTDTQYF. CDR3 bases: TGTGCCAGCAGCTTAACACCAACCAGCACAGATACGCAGTATTTT.